This TCR beta chain is drawn from a study of glioma-infiltrating T cells. General study findings and limits: Above-expected tissue-blood divergence occurred in all gliomas, most in low-grade ones.

Looked up from germline, CDR1 is SGHVS and CDR2 is FQNEAQ. Deletions cut 5 bases from V and 4 bases from J, with 12 bases between. This CDR3 has 14 residues. Amplification of TCR alpha and beta CDR3 regions from RNA used iRepertoire nested multiplex PCR. TCRdb fed the multiplex PCR reads into MiXCR, producing one record per CDR3 protein. The data show under 200,000 distinct CDR3 sequences, about 47% seen once. This clonotype has a count of ten or more. Its cognate antigen is unknown. This chain connects TRBV7-8 to TRBJ1-5, with D tentatively TRBD1 (6 bases). The clonotype originates from a human donor with low-grade glioma or glioblastoma, undergoing nonglioma brain surgery, or in good health (not recorded which). Specimen: glioma tissue, nonneoplastic brain tissue, or PBMCs (not recorded which). In DNA form, the CDR3 reads TGTGCCAGCAGCGCTAGGACAGAAAATCAGCCCCAGCATTTT. It codes for CASSARTENQPQHF.